A single sample is the source of the 18 T cell receptor beta chains below, sequenced in a study of chemoradiotherapy in HPV16-positive cancers. Sequencing was performed with immunoSEQ multiplex PCR; in TCRdb, only in-frame clones are kept and a portion is missing. In the table there are around 7,700 clones, over 75% of which are singletons. The specimen was collected from a patient who underwent chemoradiotherapy. The receptors stem from a human donor with HPV-associated anogenital cancer.

The V and J genes are TRBV28 and TRBJ1-5; D unresolved. The germline gives CDR1 MDHEN, CDR2 SYDVKM. This CDR3 region has 10 residues. Deletions cut 8 bases from V and 11 bases from J, with 10 bases between. The CDR3 sequence: CASGPRAQHF. In nucleotides, the CDR3 is TGTGCCAGCGGCCCCCGGGCCCAGCATTTT.

The rearrangement joins TRBV19 to TRBJ2-7, with 8 positions matching TRBD2. The CDR3 consists of 15 residues. The J segment lost 6 bases and the V segment lost 5 bases, leaving 12 bases of the junction unmatched. Germline CDR1 LNHDA, CDR2 SQIVND (reference sequence). The CDR3 DNA reads TGTGCCAGTAGTCCTAGCGGGTCGGTCCCCTCCGAGCAGTACTTC. Residues: CASSPSGSVPSEQYF.

This clone was seen only once. CDR3 DNA: TGTGCCAGCACTCAGACAGTGAGCTATGGCTACACCTTC. Protein sequence: CASTQTVSYGYTF. V gene TRBV6-6 combines with J gene TRBJ1-2, with a tentative D call TRBD1 (5 bases). Germline CDR1 is MNHNY and CDR2 is SVGAGI (reference sequence). The CDR3 has 13 amino acids. V lost 7 bases and J 4 bases, leaving 13 bases between the germline ends.

This chain connects TRBV7-9 to TRBJ2-2; D gene uncertain. This CDR3 has 14 amino acids. The V and J ends lost 4 bases and 7 bases respectively, with 13 bases between them. Germline CDR1 is SEHNR and CDR2 is FQNEAQ (reference sequence). Written as DNA, the CDR3 is TGTGCCAGCAGCTCCACCATGAGTGTCGGGGAGCTGTTTTTT. Its protein is CASSSTMSVGELFF.

This chain joins TRBV18 and TRBJ2-1; D not certain. Germline CDR1 reads KGHSH; CDR2 reads LQKENI. Trimming removed 3 bases from V and 0 bases from J, with 12 bases in between. The CDR3 runs to 16 residues. CDR3 DNA sequence: TGTGCCAGCTCACCTCGTGGTACAATCTCCTACAATGAGCAGTTCTTC. Residues: CASSPRGTISYNEQFF.

This clone was seen only once. This chain connects TRBV11-3 to TRBJ2-5, with D perhaps TRBD2 (6 bases). Germline V CDR1 and CDR2: SGHNT, YENEEA. V was cut by 2 bases and J by 2 bases, with 12 bases left in between. CDR3 size: 15 residues. The CDR3 loop reads CASSLTGLTQETQYF. In nucleotides, the CDR3 is TGTGCCAGCAGCTTAACAGGACTAACACAAGAGACCCAGTACTTC.

V and J are TRBV7-2 and TRBJ1-4; D gene unclear. The CDR3 sequence is 14 residues long. The ends were cut back, 5 bases at V and 2 bases at J, with 9 bases in the middle. The germline CDR1 and CDR2 sequences are SGHTA and FQGNSA. CDR3 coding DNA: TGTGCCAGCAGCCAACAAAGTACTAATGAAAAACTGTTTTTT. Residues: CASSQQSTNEKLFF.

The chain recombines TRBV30 with TRBJ1-1; D may be TRBD1 (6 bases). Germline V gives CDR1 GTSNPN, CDR2 SVGIG (reference sequence). The CDR3 loop spans 16 amino acids. Trimming took off 1 base at V and 0 bases at J, with 15 bases between the two ends. CDR3 loop: CAWSALGGRVNTEAFF. The CDR3 coding sequence is TGTGCCTGGAGTGCTTTAGGGGGACGGGTGAACACTGAAGCTTTCTTT. Full variable domain (outside the CDR3, taken from reference TRBV30 and TRBJ1-1): SQTIHQWPATLVQPVGSPLSLECTVEGTSNPNLYWYRQAAGRGLQLLFYSVGIGQISSEVPQNLSASRPQDRQFILSSKKLLLSDSGFYLCAWSALGGRVNTEAFFGQGTRLTVV.

This clone showed up just a few times. The V call is TRBV4-1, the J call TRBJ1-4; possibly TRBD1 for D (5 bases). CDR1 and CDR2 (germline): MGHRA, YSYEKL. V was pared by 5 bases and J by 6 bases, with 16 bases between. CDR3 size: 15 residues. In DNA, the CDR3 is TGCGCCAGCAGCTCCCGAAGGGGCTACGATGAAAAACTGTTTTTT. Translation: CASSSRRGYDEKLFF.

There are a few counts of this clone. The chain employs TRBV28 and TRBJ1-4; TRBD1 is a possible D gene (5 bases). The CDR3 length is 11 residues. Germline V gives CDR1 MDHEN, CDR2 SYDVKM. Trimming removed 11 bases at V and 5 bases at J, with 9 bases between. The CDR3 sequence is CASWGNEKLFF. DNA of the CDR3: TGTGCCTCATGGGGGAATGAAAAACTGTTTTTT.

The rearrangement joins TRBV11-2 to TRBJ2-7, with D uncertain. The CDR3 runs 16 residues. CDR1 and CDR2 from the germline V gene are SGHAT and FQNNGV. Trimming took 7 bases from V and 2 from J, leaving 21 bases between them. The CDR3 sequence: CASKTGPGADPYEQYF. For the CDR3, the DNA is TGTGCCAGCAAGACCGGACCAGGCGCAGACCCCTACGAGCAGTACTTC.

Sample share makes this clone large (0.1 to 1%). This sequence joins TRBV7-6 and TRBJ2-1; possibly TRBD1 for D (5 bases). This CDR3 is built from 14 residues. V shed 0 bases and J shed 7 bases, with 10 bases lying between them. Germline V gives CDR1 SGHVS, CDR2 FNYEAQ. The CDR3 loop is CASSLAGQGNEQFF. In nucleotides, the CDR3 is TGTGCCAGCAGCTTAGCTGGTCAGGGAAATGAGCAGTTCTTC.

In its sample, this clone ranks as large (0.1 to 1%). This sequence joins TRBV27 and TRBJ2-7, with 8 bases matching TRBD1. Germline V CDR1 and CDR2: MNHEY, SMNVEV (reference sequence). The CDR3 has 13 residues. V trimming: 6 bases; J trimming: 6 bases; junction bases outside the gene matches: 7. The CDR3 DNA reads TGTGCCAGCAGCCCGACAGGGGCGGGCGAGCAGTACTTC. Translating it yields CASSPTGAGEQYF.

This chain joins TRBV28 and TRBJ2-7; a weak D match, TRBD1 (6 bases). This CDR3 has 12 residues. CDR1 is MDHEN, CDR2 SYDVKM, per germline. The V and J ends lost 7 bases and 2 bases respectively, with 9 bases between them. CDR3 DNA: TGTGCCAGCACAACAGGGCCCTACGAGCAGTACTTC. It codes for CASTTGPYEQYF.

The genes are TRBV7-8 and TRBJ1-5; 7 bases match TRBD1. Per the germline V gene, CDR1 is SGHVS and CDR2 is FQNEAQ. There are 14 residues in the CDR3. V lost 4 bases to trimming and J lost 9 bases; unmatched junction nucleotides: 9. The CDR3 reads CASSSGTELRPQHF. The CDR3 DNA is TGTGCCAGCAGCTCCGGGACAGAGTTAAGGCCCCAGCATTTT.

Only a few counts were recorded for this clone. V and J are TRBV15 and TRBJ2-7, with D tentatively TRBD1 (6 bases). V lost 0 bases to trimming and J lost 7 bases, with 19 bases between them. Germline CDR1 LNHNV, CDR2 YYDKDF (reference sequence). This CDR3 contains 16 residues. This CDR3 reads CATSRDKVAGAREQYF. The CDR3 region has the DNA TGTGCCACCAGCAGAGATAAAGTGGCAGGGGCGAGGGAGCAGTACTTC. Combining the CDR3 with reference TRBV15 and TRBJ2-7 gives the whole variable domain DAMVIQNPRYQVTQFGKPVTLSCSQTLNHNVMYWYQQKSSQAPKLLFHYYDKDFNNEADTPDNFQSRRPNTSFCFLDIRSPGLGDTAMYLCATSRDKVAGAREQYFGPGTRLTVT.

A remark on this clone: Compared with germline, one end of the junction differs, possibly owing to a read error. The chain combines TRBV20-1 with TRBJ2-1; the D gene is possibly TRBD2 (5 bases). This CDR3 has 9 amino acids. Looked up from germline, CDR1 is DFQATT and CDR2 is SNEGSKA (reference sequence). CDR3 nucleotides: TGCAGTGACGAGACTACTAGGGTCTTC. Translation gives CSDETTRVF.

The rearrangement links TRBV19 to TRBJ2-2, with a possible D match to TRBD1 (6 bases). The CDR3 is 16 amino acids. Germline CDR1 and CDR2: LNHDA and SQIVND (reference sequence). Trimming shortened V by 3 bases and J by 1 base, and 12 bases separated the two germline ends. The CDR3 protein is CASSMRGRGNTGELFF. The CDR3 DNA reads TGTGCCAGTAGTATGAGGGGCAGGGGGAACACCGGGGAGCTGTTTTTT.